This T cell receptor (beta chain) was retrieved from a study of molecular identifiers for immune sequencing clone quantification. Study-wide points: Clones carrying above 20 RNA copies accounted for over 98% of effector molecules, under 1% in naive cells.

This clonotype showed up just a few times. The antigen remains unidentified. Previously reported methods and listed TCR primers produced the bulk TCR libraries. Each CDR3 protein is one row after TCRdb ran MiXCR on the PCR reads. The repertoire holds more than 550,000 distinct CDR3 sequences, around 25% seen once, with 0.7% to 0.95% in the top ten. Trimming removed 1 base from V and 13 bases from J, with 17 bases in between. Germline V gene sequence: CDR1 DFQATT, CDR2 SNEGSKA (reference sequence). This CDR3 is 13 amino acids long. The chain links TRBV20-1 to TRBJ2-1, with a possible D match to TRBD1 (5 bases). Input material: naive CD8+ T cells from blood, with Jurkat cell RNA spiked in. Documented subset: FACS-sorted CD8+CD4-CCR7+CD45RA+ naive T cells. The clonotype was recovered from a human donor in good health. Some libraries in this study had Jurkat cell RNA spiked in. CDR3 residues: CSARAGAFVNQFF. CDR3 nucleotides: TGCAGTGCTAGAGCTGGGGCCTTCGTTAATCAGTTCTTC.